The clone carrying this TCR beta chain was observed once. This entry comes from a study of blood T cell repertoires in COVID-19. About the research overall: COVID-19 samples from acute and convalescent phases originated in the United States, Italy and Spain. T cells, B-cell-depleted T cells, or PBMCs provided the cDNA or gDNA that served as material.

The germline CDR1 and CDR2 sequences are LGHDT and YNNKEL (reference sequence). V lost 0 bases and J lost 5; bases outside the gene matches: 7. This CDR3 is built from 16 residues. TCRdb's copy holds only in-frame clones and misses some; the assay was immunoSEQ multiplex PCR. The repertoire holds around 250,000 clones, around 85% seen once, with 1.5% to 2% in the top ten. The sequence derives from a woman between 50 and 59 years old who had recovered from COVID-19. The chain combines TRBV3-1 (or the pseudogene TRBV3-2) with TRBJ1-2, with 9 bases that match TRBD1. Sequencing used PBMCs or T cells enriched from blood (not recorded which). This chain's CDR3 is CASSQEWGQGWYGYTF. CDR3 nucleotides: TGTGCCAGCAGCCAAGAATGGGGACAGGGATGGTATGGCTACACCTTC.